A selection of T cell receptor beta chains follows, all from one sample in a study of CXCR4 blockade with PD-1 therapy in pancreatic cancer. Assay used: immunoSEQ multiplex PCR; TCRdb lists only in-frame clones, some missing. The sample consists of some 3,300 clones, roughly 41% of them appearing once. Specimen: tumor tissue. The receptors derive from a human donor with pancreatic ductal adenocarcinoma. CDR3s include the opening cysteine and the closing phenylalanine or tryptophan. A D gene is named only where the DNA matches it firmly. A clone size is listed for some rows: how often the clone was seen (once, few, many), or a class if it is expanded.

>.|.|TRBV25-1|TRBJ2-1
CASSDGQSYNEQFF
TGTGCCAGCAGTGATGGACAGTCTTACAATGAGCAGTTCTTC
>TRBD1|.|TRBV6-8|TRBJ1-1
CAIARDREAEAFF
TGTGCCATCGCCCGGGACAGGGAGGCTGAAGCTTTCTTT
>.|.|TRBV19|TRBJ1-1
CASSKSSGAGFPEAFF
TGTGCCAGTAGTAAATCATCCGGGGCCGGTTTTCCTGAAGCTTTCTTT
>.|few|TRBV7-7|TRBJ1-2
CASSQPRGSHYGYTF
TGTGCCAGCAGCCAACCGCGGGGCAGCCACTATGGCTACACCTTC
>.|.|TRBV15|TRBJ1-2
CATSRDGGGGGYGYTF
TGTGCCACCAGCAGAGATGGCGGGGGAGGAGGCTATGGCTACACCTTC
>.|.|TRBV19|TRBJ1-4
CASSLARGPNEKLFF
TGTGCCAGTAGTCTCGCCCGGGGTCCTAATGAAAAACTGTTTTTT
>TRBD1|large|TRBV6-8|TRBJ2-7
CASSVELETGLFF
TGTGCCAGCAGTGTCGAGTTGGAGACAGGGTTATTCTTC
>.|few|TRBV19|TRBJ1-2
CASSATEGTNYGYTF
TGTGCCAGTAGTGCGACGGAAGGGACGAACTATGGCTACACCTTC
>.|.|TRBV25-1|TRBJ2-1
CASTGGPAYYNEQFF
TGTGCCAGCACCGGGGGGCCTGCATACTACAATGAGCAGTTCTTC
>.|.|TRBV18|TRBJ2-3
CASSPPVSDTQYF
TGTGCCAGCTCACCACCAGTCTCAGATACGCAGTATTTT
>.|few|TRBV9|TRBJ2-7
CASSPPYDREQYF
TGTGCCAGCAGTCCACCGTATGATCGCGAGCAGTACTTC
>.|.|TRBV19|TRBJ1-2
CASNPGPSNYGYTF
TGTGCCAGTAACCCGGGACCAAGTAACTATGGCTACACCTTC
>.|.|TRBV28|TRBJ2-7
CASRTGLIAREQYF
TGTGCCAGCAGAACAGGGTTAATCGCAAGGGAGCAGTACTTC
>TRBD2|few|TRBV30|TRBJ2-1
CAWSGRGTSRTEQFF
TGTGCCTGGAGTGGCCGGGGGACTAGTCGTACTGAGCAGTTCTTC
>.|.|TRBV30|TRBJ1-4
CAWRRTETNEKLFF
TGTGCCTGGAGGCGGACAGAGACTAATGAAAAACTGTTTTTT
>.|.|TRBV25-1|TRBJ1-4
CASRATADEKLFF
TGTGCCAGCAGAGCTACGGCGGATGAAAAACTGTTTTTT
>.|few|TRBV19|TRBJ1-1
CASSIDKNTEAFF
TGTGCCAGTAGTATAGATAAGAACACTGAAGCTTTCTTT
>TRBD1|once|TRBV25-1|TRBJ1-2
CASSEWDSYGYTF
TGTGCCAGCAGTGAATGGGACAGCTATGGCTACACCTTC
>.|few|TRBV11-3|TRBJ1-1
CASSLGRLNTEAFF
TGTGCCAGCAGCTTAGGACGGTTGAACACTGAAGCTTTCTTT
>TRBD1|few|TRBV6-8|TRBJ1-2
CASSLDRAHGYTF
TGTGCCAGCAGTTTAGACAGGGCTCATGGCTACACCTTC
>.|.|TRBV19|TRBJ1-2
CASSMTDYGYTF
TGTGCCAGTAGTATGACAGACTATGGCTACACCTTC
>.|once|TRBV19|TRBJ1-6
CASRRVKDNSPLHF
TGTGCCAGCCGCAGGGTAAAGGATAATTCACCCCTCCACTTT
>TRBD2|few|TRBV29-1|TRBJ2-1
CSGDELAGGDEQFF
TGCAGCGGCGACGAACTAGCGGGGGGAGATGAGCAGTTCTTC
>.|few|TRBV11-3|TRBJ2-5
CASRPLGGYRETQYF
TGTGCCAGCAGACCTTTGGGGGGTTATAGGGAGACCCAGTACTTC
>.|.|TRBV15|TRBJ2-5
CATSPPSPSIQETQYF
TGTGCCACCAGCCCCCCCTCCCCCTCCATTCAAGAGACCCAGTACTTC
>.|.|TRBV18|TRBJ1-2
CASSPKAGGGDYGYTF
TGTGCCAGCTCACCGAAGGCCGGGGGTGGAGACTATGGCTACACCTTC
>TRBD1|few|TRBV19|TRBJ1-1
CASSGDRGMNTEAFF
TGTGCCAGTAGTGGCGACAGGGGGATGAACACTGAAGCTTTCTTT
>.|few|TRBV19|TRBJ2-2
CASSIGGLRELFF
TGTGCCAGTAGTATAGGGGGTCTGAGGGAGCTGTTTTTT
>.|.|TRBV18|TRBJ1-1
CASSPVGTEAFF
TGTGCCAGCTCACCAGTGGGCACTGAAGCTTTCTTT
>.|.|TRBV29-1|TRBJ1-2
CSVEDGDGPYGYTF
TGCAGCGTTGAAGATGGGGACGGACCCTATGGCTACACCTTC
>TRBD1|few|TRBV7-6|TRBJ1-4
CASSLDRGQGGTTNEKLFF
TGTGCCAGCAGCTTGGATCGCGGGCAGGGGGGGACGACTAATGAAAAACTGTTTTTT
>.|once|TRBV29-1|TRBJ2-5
CSTDRGQETQYF
TGCAGCACGGATAGGGGACAAGAGACCCAGTACTTC
>.|.|TRBV15|TRBJ1-4
CATSIGVSTNEKLFF
TGTGCCACCAGCATAGGGGTATCAACTAATGAAAAACTGTTTTTT
>.|.|TRBV18|TRBJ1-1
CASSLQAHMNTEAFF
TGTGCCAGCTCACTACAGGCTCACATGAACACTGAAGCTTTCTTT
>.|.|TRBV15|TRBJ2-3
CATSSSLGGTDTQYF
TGTGCCACCAGCAGTTCCCTAGGGGGCACAGATACGCAGTATTTT
>.|.|TRBV29-1|TRBJ1-1
CSGGEFLLNTEAFF
TGCAGCGGCGGAGAATTCCTCCTTAACACTGAAGCTTTCTTT
>.|once|TRBV19|TRBJ2-2
CASSIYGTSTGELFF
TGTGCCAGTAGTATTTACGGGACCAGTACCGGGGAGCTGTTTTTT
>TRBD1|few|TRBV2|TRBJ1-3
CASRDRGRVNTIYF
TGTGCCAGCAGGGACAGGGGGCGGGTAAACACCATATATTTT
>TRBD1|few|TRBV6-7|TRBJ2-7
CASRRTGTGGYEQYF
TGTGCCAGCAGGCGTACCGGGACAGGGGGCTACGAGCAGTACTTC
>.|.|TRBV6-8|TRBJ1-2
CASSSPGQDYGYTF
TGTGCCAGCAGTTCTCCCGGGCAGGATTATGGCTACACCTTC
>TRBD1|.|TRBV19|TRBJ1-2
CASAQGQGAIGYTF
TGTGCCAGCGCCCAAGGACAGGGGGCGATCGGCTACACCTTC
>TRBD1|.|TRBV29-1|TRBJ2-7
CSVRGQVDEQYF
TGCAGCGTGAGGGGACAGGTGGACGAGCAGTACTTC
>.|.|TRBV6-8|TRBJ1-1
CASSGSVHTEAFF
TGTGCCAGCAGTGGGAGCGTTCACACTGAAGCTTTCTTT
>.|few|TRBV14|TRBJ1-5
CASSRDSNQPQHF
TGTGCCAGCAGCCGGGACAGCAATCAGCCCCAGCATTTT
>.|few|TRBV6-8|TRBJ2-7
CASSPQTGIYEQYF
TGTGCCAGCAGTCCTCAGACAGGTATCTACGAGCAGTACTTC
>.|.|TRBV19|TRBJ1-3
CASRTGASSTIYF
TGTGCCAGTAGGACAGGAGCAAGCAGCACCATATATTTT
>TRBD2|.|TRBV10-3|TRBJ2-3
CAIRSGGTLIDTQYF
TGTGCCATCAGAAGCGGGGGGACCTTAATAGATACGCAGTATTTT